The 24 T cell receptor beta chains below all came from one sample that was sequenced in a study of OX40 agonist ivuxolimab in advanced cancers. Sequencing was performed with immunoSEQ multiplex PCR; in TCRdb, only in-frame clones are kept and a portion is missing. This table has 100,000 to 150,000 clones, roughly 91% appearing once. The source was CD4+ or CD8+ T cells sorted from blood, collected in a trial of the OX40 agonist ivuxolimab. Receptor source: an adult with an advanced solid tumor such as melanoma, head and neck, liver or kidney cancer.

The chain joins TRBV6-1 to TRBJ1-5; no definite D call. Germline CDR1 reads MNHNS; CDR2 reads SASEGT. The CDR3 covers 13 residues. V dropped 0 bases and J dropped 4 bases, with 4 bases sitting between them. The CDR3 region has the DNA TGTGCCAGCAGTGAAGCCCCTAATCAGCCCCAGCATTTT. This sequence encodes CASSEAPNQPQHF.

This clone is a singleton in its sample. CDR3 residues: CASRDRGSQPQHF. The CDR3 DNA follows: TGTGCCAGCAGGGACAGGGGCAGTCAGCCCCAGCATTTT. The genes are TRBV2 and TRBJ1-5; 9 bases line up with TRBD1. Unmatched junction bases numbered 3, after V lost 6 bases and J lost 6 bases. Per germline, CDR1 SNHLY and CDR2 FYNNEI. The CDR3 is 13 residues long.

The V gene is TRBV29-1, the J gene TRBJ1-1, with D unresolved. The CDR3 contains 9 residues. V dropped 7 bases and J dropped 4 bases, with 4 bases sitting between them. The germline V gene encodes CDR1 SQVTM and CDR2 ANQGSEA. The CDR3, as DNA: TGCAGCGCAGGCACTGAAGCTTTCTTT. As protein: CSAGTEAFF.

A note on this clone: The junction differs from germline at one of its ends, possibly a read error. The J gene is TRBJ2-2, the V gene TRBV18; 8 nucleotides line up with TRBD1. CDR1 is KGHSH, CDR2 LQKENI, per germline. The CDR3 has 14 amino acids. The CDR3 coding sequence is TGTGCCAGCTCCCAGGGGGCGCGCACCGGGGAGCTGCTTTTT. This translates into CASSQGARTGELLF.

The CDR3 sequence is CASSSRTGNTEAFF. The CDR3 DNA is TGTGCCAGCAGCTCCCGGACAGGGAACACTGAAGCTTTCTTT. J is TRBJ1-1 and V is TRBV7-8; 7 positions agree with TRBD1. The CDR3 runs to 14 residues. Germline V gene sequence: CDR1 SGHVS, CDR2 FQNEAQ. J lost 1 base, V lost 4 bases, and 3 bases had no gene match. Full variable domain (remainder filled in from reference TRBV7-8 and TRBJ1-1): GAGVSQSPRYKVAKRGQDVALRCDPISGHVSLFWYQQALGQGPEFLTYFQNEAQLDKSGLPSDRFFAERPEGSVSTLKIQRTQQEDSAVYLCASSSRTGNTEAFFGQGTRLTVV.

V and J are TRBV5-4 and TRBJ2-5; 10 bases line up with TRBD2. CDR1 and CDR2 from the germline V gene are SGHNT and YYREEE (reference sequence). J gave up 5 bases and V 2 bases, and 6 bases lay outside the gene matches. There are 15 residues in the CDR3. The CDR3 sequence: CASSFPSGGRETQYF. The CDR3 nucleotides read TGTGCCAGCAGCTTCCCTAGCGGGGGCCGGGAGACCCAGTACTTC.

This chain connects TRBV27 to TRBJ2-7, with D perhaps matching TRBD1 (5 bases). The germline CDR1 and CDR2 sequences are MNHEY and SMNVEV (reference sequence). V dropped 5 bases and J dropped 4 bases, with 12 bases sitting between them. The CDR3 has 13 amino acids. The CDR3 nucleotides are TGTGCCAGCAGTCTCGTTCAGGGTTACGAGCAGTACTTC. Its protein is CASSLVQGYEQYF.

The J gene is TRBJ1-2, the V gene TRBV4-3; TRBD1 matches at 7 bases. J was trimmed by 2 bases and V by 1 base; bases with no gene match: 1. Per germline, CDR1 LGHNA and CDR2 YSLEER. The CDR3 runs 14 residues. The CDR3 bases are TGCGCCAGCAGCCAAGGGGACAGCAACTATGGCTACACCTTC. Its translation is CASSQGDSNYGYTF.

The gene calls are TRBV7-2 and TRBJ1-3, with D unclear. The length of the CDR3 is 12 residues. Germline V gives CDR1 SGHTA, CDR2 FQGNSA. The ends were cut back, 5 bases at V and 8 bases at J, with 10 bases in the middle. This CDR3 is CASSPRSHTIYF. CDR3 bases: TGTGCCAGCAGCCCTCGCAGTCACACCATATATTTT.

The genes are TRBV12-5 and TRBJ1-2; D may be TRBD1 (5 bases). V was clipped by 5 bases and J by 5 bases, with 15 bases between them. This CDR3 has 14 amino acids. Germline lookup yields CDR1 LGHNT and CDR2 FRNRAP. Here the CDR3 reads CASGPGSGPYGYTF. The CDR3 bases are TGTGCTAGTGGTCCCGGTTCGGGGCCTTATGGCTACACCTTC. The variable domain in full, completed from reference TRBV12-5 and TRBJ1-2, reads DARVTQTPRHKVTEMGQEVTMRCQPILGHNTVFWYRQTMMQGLELLAYFRNRAPLDDSGMPKDRFSAEMPDATLATLKIQPSEPRDSAVYFCASGPGSGPYGYTFGSGTRLTVV.

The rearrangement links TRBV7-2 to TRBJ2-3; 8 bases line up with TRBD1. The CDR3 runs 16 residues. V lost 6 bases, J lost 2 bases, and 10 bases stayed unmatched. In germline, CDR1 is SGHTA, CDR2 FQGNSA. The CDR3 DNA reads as TGTGCCAGCAGTCTCCAGGGGGCAATTCTCACAGATACGCAGTATTTT. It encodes CASSLQGAILTDTQYF.

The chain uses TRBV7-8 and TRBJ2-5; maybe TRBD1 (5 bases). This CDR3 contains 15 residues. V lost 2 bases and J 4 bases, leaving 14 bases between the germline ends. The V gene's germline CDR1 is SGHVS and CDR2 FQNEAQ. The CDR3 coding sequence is TGTGCCAGCAGCTTAAGTACCCAGGGCTCAGAGACCCAGTACTTC. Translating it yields CASSLSTQGSETQYF.

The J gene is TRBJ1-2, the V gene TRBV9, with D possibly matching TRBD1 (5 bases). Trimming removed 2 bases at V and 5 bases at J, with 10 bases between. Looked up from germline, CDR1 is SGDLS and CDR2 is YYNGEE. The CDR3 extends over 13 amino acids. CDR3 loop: CASSVGTEYGYTF. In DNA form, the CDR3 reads TGTGCCAGCAGCGTGGGGACCGAATATGGCTACACCTTC.

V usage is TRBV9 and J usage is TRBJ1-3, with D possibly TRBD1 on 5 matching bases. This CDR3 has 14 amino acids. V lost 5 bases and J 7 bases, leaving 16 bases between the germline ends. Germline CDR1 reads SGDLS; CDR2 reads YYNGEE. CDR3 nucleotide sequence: TGTGCCAGCAGTCGAGGGGCGCTTGTGAACACCATATATTTT. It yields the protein CASSRGALVNTIYF.

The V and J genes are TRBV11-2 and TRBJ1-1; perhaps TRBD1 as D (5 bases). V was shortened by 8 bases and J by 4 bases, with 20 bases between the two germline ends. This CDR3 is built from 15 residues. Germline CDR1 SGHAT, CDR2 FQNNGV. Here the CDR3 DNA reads TGTGCCAGCCAGAAGGCAGGGACGAGCCGCACTGAAGCTTTCTTT. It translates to CASQKAGTSRTEAFF.

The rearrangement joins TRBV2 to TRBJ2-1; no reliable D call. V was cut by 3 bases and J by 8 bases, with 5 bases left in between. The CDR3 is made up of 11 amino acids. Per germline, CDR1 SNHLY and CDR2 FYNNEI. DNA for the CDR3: TGTGCCAGCAGTGACCCAGATGAGCAGTTCTTC. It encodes CASSDPDEQFF.

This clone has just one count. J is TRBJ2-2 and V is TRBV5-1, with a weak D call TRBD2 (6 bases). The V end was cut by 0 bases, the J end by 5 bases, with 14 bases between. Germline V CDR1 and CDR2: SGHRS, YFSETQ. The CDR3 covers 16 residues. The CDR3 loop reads CASSLDRGTGTGELFF. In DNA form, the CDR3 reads TGCGCCAGCAGCTTGGACCGGGGGACGGGAACCGGGGAGCTGTTTTTT.

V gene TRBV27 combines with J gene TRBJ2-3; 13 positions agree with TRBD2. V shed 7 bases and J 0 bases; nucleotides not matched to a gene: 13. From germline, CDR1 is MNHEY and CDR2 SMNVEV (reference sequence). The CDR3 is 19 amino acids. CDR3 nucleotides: TGTGCCAGCACCGGGGGACTAGCGGGGCTCCACACTAGCACAGATACGCAGTATTTT. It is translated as CASTGGLAGLHTSTDTQYF.

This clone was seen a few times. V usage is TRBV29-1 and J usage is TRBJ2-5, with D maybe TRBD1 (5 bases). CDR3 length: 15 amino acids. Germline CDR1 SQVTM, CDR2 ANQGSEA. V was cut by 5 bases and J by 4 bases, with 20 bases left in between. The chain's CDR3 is CSVSLRAWARETQYF. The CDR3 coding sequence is TGCAGCGTTAGCCTCAGGGCGTGGGCACGAGAGACCCAGTACTTC.

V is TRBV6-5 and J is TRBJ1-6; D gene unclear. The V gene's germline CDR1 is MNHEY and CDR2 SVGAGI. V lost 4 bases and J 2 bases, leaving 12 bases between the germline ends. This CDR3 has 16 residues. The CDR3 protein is CASSWTATPYNSPLHF. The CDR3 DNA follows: TGTGCCAGCAGTTGGACTGCTACCCCCTATAATTCACCCCTCCACTTT.

Here the CDR3 DNA reads TGTGCCAGCAGGTTGCGGGGCGGCTATGGCTACACCTTC. Translating it yields CASRLRGGYGYTF. This chain uses TRBV6-5 with TRBJ1-2, with a possible D match to TRBD1 (5 bases). This CDR3 comprises 13 residues. CDR1 is MNHEY and CDR2 is SVGAGI in the germline V gene. V lost 6 bases and J lost 4, with 12 bases in between.

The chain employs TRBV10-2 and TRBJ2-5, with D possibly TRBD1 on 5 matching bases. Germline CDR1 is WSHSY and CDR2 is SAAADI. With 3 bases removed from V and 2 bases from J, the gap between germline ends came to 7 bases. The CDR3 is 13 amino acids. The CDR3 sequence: CASSERGQETQYF. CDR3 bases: TGCGCCAGCAGTGAAAGGGGTCAAGAGACCCAGTACTTC.

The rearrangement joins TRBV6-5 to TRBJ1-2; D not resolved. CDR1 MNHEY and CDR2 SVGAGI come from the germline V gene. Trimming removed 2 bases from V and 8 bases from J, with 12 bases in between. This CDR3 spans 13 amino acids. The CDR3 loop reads CASSYGEGSGYTF. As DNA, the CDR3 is TGTGCCAGCAGTTACGGAGAGGGCTCCGGCTACACCTTC.

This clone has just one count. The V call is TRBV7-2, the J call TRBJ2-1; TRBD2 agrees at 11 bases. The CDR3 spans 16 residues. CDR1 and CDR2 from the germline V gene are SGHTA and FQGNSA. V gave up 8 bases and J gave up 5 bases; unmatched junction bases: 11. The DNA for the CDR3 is TGTGCCAGCCAGGGGAATGGACTAGCGGGCCACAATGAGCAGTTCTTC. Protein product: CASQGNGLAGHNEQFF.